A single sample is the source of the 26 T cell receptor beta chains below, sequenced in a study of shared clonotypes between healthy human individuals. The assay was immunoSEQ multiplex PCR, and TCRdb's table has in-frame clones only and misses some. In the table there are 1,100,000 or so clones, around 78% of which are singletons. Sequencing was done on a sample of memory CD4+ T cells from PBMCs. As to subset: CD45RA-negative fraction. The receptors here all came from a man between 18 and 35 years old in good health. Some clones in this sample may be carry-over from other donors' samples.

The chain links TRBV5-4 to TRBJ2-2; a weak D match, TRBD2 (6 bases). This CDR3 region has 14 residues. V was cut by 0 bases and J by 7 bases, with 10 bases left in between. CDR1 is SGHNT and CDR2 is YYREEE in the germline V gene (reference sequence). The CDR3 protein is CASSLAAGIGELFF. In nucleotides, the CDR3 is TGTGCCAGCAGCTTGGCCGCGGGAATCGGGGAGCTGTTTTTT.

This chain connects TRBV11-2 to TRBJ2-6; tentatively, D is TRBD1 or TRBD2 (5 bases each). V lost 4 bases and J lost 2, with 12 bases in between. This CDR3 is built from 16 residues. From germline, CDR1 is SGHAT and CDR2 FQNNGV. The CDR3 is CASSSRGTAGANVLTF. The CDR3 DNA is TGTGCCAGCAGCTCCCGTGGGACGGCTGGGGCCAACGTCCTGACTTTC.

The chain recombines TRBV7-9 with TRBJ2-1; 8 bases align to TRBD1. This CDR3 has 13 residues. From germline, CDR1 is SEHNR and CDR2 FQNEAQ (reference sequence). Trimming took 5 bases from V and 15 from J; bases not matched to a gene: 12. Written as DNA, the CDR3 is TGTGCCAGCAGCCCTGGACAGGGTGGGTTTCGGTTCTTC. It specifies CASSPGQGGFRFF. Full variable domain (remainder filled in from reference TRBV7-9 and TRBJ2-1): DTGVSQNPRHKITKRGQNVTFRCDPISEHNRLYWYRQTLGQGPEFLTYFQNEAQLEKSRLLSDRFSAERPKGSFSTLEIQRTEQGDSAMYLCASSPGQGGFRFFGPGTRLTVL.

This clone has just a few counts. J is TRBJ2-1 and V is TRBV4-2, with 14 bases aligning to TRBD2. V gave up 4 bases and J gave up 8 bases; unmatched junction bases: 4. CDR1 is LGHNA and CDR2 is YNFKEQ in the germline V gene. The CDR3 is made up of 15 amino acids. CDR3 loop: CASSRGTSGGDEQFF. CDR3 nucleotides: TGTGCCAGCAGCCGCGGGACTAGCGGGGGAGATGAGCAGTTCTTC.

CDR3: CASSLNLVDEQYF. The CDR3 DNA is TGCGCCAGCAGCTTGAATCTGGTAGACGAGCAGTACTTC. The genes are TRBV5-1 and TRBJ2-7; no definite D call. In germline, CDR1 is SGHRS, CDR2 YFSETQ. This CDR3 has 13 amino acids. V was trimmed by 1 base and J by 5 bases, leaving 10 bases between them.

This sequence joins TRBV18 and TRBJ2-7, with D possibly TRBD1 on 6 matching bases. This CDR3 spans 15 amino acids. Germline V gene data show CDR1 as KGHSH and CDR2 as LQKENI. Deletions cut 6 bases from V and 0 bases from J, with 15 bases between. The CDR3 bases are TGTGCCAGCTCCCCAGGGGCAGAGGGCTCCTACGAGCAGTACTTC. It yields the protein CASSPGAEGSYEQYF.

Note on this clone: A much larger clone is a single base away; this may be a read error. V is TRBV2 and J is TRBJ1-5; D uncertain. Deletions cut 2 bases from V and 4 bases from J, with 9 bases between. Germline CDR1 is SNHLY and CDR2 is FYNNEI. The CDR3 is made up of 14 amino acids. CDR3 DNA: TGTGCCAGCAGTGAAAAGGCAGAGAATCAGCCCCAGCATTTT. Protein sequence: CASSEKAENQPQHF. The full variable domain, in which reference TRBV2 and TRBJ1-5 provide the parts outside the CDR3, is EPEVTQTPSHQVTQMGQEVILRCVPISNHLYFYWYRQILGQKVEFLVSFYNNEISEKSEIFDDQFSVERPDGSNFTLKIRSTKLEDSAMYFCASSEKAENQPQHFGDGTRLSIL.

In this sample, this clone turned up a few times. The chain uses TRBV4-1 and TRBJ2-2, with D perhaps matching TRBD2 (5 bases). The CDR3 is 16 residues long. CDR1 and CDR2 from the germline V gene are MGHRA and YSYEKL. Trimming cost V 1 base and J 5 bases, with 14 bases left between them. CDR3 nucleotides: TGCGCCAGCAGCCAAGTGGCCGGAGCGGTTACCGGGGAGCTGTTTTTT. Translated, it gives CASSQVAGAVTGELFF.

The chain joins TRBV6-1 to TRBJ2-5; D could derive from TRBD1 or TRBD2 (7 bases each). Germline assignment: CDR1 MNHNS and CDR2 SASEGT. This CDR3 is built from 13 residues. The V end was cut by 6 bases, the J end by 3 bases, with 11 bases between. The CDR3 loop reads CASRTGTKETQYF. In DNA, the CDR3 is TGTGCCAGCAGGACAGGGACTAAAGAGACCCAGTACTTC.

The CDR3 is CASSVAGTEGNTIYF. DNA of the CDR3: TGTGCCAGCAGTGTAGCCGGGACTGAAGGAAACACCATATATTTT. The J gene is TRBJ1-3, the V gene TRBV6-1; TRBD1 is a possible D gene (5 bases). V was clipped by 4 bases and J by 4 bases, with 14 bases between them. Per germline, CDR1 MNHNS and CDR2 SASEGT. The CDR3 consists of 15 residues.

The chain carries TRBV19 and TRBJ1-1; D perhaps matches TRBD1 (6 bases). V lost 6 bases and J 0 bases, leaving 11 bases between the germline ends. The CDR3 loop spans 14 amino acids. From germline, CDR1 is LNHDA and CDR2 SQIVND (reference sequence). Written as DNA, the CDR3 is TGTGCCAGTAGGTTACAGGGAGTGAACACTGAAGCTTTCTTT. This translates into CASRLQGVNTEAFF.

In DNA form, the CDR3 reads TGTGCCAGCAGCTTCGACGGTGGGGGGAATCAGCCCCAGCATTTT. This gives the protein CASSFDGGGNQPQHF. The chain links TRBV11-2 to TRBJ1-5; tentatively, D is TRBD1 (5 bases). Germline-derived CDR1 and CDR2 are SGHAT and FQNNGV. The V end lost 3 bases, the J end lost 4 bases, and 13 bases lay between the germline ends. The CDR3 loop spans 15 amino acids.

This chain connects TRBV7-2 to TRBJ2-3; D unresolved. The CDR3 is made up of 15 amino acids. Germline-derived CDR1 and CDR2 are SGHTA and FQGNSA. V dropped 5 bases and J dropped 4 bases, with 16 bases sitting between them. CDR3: CASSPNQLTADTQYF. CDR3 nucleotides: TGTGCCAGCAGCCCAAATCAGTTAACGGCAGATACGCAGTATTTT.

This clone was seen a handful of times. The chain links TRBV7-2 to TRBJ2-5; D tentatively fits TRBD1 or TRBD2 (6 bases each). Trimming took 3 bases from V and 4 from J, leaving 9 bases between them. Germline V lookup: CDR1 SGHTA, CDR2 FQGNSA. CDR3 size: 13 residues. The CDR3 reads CASSFKGGETQYF. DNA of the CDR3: TGTGCCAGCAGCTTTAAGGGGGGAGAGACCCAGTACTTC.

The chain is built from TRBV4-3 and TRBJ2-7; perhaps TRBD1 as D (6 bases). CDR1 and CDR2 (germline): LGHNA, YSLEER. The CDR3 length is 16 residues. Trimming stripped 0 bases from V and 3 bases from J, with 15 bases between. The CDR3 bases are TGCGCCAGCAGCCAAGACCGTGGGGGCAGCTACTACGAGCAGTACTTC. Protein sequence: CASSQDRGGSYYEQYF.

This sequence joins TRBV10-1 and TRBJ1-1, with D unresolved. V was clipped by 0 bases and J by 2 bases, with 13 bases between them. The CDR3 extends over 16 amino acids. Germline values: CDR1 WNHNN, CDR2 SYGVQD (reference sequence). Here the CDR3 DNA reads TGCGCCAGCAGTGAGTCGACGGGATTCTTAAACACTGAAGCTTTCTTT. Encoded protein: CASSESTGFLNTEAFF.

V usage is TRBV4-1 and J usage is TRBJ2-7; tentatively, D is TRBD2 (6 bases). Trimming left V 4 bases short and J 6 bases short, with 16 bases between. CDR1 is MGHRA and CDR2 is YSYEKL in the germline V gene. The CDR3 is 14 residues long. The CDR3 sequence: CASSPQAGLVEQYF. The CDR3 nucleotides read TGCGCCAGCAGCCCGCAGGCGGGACTTGTCGAGCAGTACTTC.

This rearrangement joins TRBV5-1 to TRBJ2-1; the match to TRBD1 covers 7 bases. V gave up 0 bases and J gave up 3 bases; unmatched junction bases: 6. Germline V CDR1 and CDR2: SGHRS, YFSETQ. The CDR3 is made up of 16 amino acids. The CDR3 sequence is CASSLARDSNYNEQFF. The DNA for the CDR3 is TGCGCCAGCAGCTTGGCCCGGGACAGTAACTACAATGAGCAGTTCTTC.

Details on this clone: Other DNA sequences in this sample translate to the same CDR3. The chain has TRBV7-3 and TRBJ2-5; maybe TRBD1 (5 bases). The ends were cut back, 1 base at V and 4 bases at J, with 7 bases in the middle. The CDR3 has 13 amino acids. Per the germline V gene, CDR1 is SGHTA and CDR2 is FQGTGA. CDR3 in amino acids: CASSLRGSETQYF. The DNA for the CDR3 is TGTGCCAGCAGCTTAAGGGGCTCAGAGACCCAGTACTTC. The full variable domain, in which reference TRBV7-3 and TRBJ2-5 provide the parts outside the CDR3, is GAGVSQTPSNKVTEKGKYVELRCDPISGHTALYWYRQSLGQGPEFLIYFQGTGAADDSGLPNDRFFAVRPEGSVSTLKIQRTERGDSAVYLCASSLRGSETQYFGPGTRLLVL.

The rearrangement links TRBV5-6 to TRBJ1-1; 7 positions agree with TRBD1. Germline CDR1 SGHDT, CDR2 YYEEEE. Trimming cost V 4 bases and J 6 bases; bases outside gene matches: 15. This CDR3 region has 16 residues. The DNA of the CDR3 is TGTGCCAGCAGCCCATTCGATACAGGGGAGGGTCCTGAAGCTTTCTTT. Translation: CASSPFDTGEGPEAFF.

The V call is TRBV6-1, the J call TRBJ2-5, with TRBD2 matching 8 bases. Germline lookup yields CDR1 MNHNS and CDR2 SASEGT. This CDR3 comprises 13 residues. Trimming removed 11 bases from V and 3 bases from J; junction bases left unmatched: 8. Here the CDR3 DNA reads TGTGCCTCGAGAGCGGGAGTAAAAGAGACCCAGTACTTC. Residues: CASRAGVKETQYF.

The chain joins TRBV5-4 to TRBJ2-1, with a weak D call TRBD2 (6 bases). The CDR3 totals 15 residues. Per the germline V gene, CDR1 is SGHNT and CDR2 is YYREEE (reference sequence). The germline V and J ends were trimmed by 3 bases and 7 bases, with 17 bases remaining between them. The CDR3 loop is CASSSRAGRGNEQFF. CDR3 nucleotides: TGTGCCAGCAGCTCGAGGGCGGGACGGGGGAATGAGCAGTTCTTC.

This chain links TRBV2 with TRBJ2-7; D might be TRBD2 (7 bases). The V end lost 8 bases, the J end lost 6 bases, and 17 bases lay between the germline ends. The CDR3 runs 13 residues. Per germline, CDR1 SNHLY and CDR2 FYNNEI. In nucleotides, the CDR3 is TGTGCCAGCTGGGGGCGGGAGACCCCCGAGCAGTACTTC. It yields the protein CASWGRETPEQYF.

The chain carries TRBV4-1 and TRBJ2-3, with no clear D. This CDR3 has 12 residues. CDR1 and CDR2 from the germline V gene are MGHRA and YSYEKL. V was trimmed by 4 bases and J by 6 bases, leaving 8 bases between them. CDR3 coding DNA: TGCGCCAGCAGCCCAAGCGTCGATACGCAGTATTTT. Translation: CASSPSVDTQYF.

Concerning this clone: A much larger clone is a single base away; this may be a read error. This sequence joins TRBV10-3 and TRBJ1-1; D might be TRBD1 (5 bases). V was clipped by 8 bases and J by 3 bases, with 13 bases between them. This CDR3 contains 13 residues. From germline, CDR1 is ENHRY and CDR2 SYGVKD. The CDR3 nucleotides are TGTGCCATCGCGGGACGGCAGGACACTGAAGCTTTCTTT. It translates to CAIAGRQDTEAFF.

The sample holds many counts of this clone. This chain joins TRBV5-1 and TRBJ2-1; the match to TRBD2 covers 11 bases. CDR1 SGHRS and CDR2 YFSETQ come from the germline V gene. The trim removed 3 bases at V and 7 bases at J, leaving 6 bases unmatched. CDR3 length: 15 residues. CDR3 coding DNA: TGCGCCAGCAGCTCATTAGCGGGAGGGTGGAATGAGCAGTTCTTC. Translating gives CASSSLAGGWNEQFF.